Below, 30 T cell receptor beta chains from the same sample are listed, as sequenced in a study of spatial heterogeneity in lung cancer. Time point reported: sample taken at primary tumor resection. From tumor, nontumor lung or frozen PBMC, whole RNA was taken unsorted for sequencing. MiXCR was run by TCRdb on the 5' RACE reads, yielding one entry per CDR3 protein. The repertoire has fewer than 8,000 distinct CDR3 sequences, roughly 21% of them found once; the top ten carry less than 20%. Source: PBMCs, taken at surgery. Receptors originate from a female donor with early-stage non-small cell lung cancer.

The rearrangement joins TRBV6-1 to TRBJ1-1, with a weak D call TRBD1 (6 bases). The V end was cut by 5 bases, the J end by 6 bases, with 13 bases between. This CDR3 is built from 13 residues. The germline V gene has CDR1 MNHNS and CDR2 SASEGT. CDR3 bases: TGTGCCAGCAGTAACAGGGAGATCGCTGAAGCTTTCTTT. Translation: CASSNREIAEAFF.

The CDR3 bases are TGCAGTGCTAGAGCCTCGAAGACAGCTAGCACAGATACGCAGTATTTT. Protein sequence: CSARASKTASTDTQYF. The chain carries TRBV20-1 and TRBJ2-3, with D tentatively TRBD1 (5 bases). The length of the CDR3 is 16 residues. In germline, CDR1 is DFQATT, CDR2 SNEGSKA (reference sequence). The V end lost 1 base, the J end lost 0 bases, and 14 bases lay between the germline ends.

The V gene is TRBV11-2, the J gene TRBJ2-7; the D call may be TRBD1 or TRBD2 (6 bases each). Trimming pared 2 bases from V and 6 bases from J, leaving 17 bases between. The CDR3 length is 15 residues. CDR1 and CDR2 from the germline V gene are SGHAT and FQNNGV. CDR3: CASSLIWGAGGEQYF. DNA for the CDR3: TGTGCCAGCAGCTTAATCTGGGGGGCAGGAGGCGAGCAGTACTTC.

This sequence joins TRBV6-6 and TRBJ2-3; TRBD1 matches at 10 bases. The junction had 9 bases not matched to a gene; V was cut back by 9 bases and J by 3 bases. The V gene's germline CDR1 is MNHNY and CDR2 SVGAGI (reference sequence). The CDR3 sequence is 15 residues long. The CDR3 coding sequence is TGTGCCAGTACGGACAGGGGGTATTTTACAGATACGCAGTATTTT. It yields the protein CASTDRGYFTDTQYF.

The rearrangement uses TRBV12-5 and TRBJ1-1, with D unclear. With 5 bases removed from V and 4 bases from J, the gap between germline ends came to 14 bases. Germline CDR1 reads LGHNT; CDR2 reads FRNRAP. This CDR3 has 14 residues. The CDR3 spells CASGPSRRSTEAFF. Written as DNA, the CDR3 is TGTGCTAGTGGTCCCTCTCGTCGCTCCACTGAAGCTTTCTTT.

In its sample, this clonotype ranks as medium-sized. The rearrangement links TRBV7-8 to TRBJ1-1; a weak D match, TRBD1 (5 bases). The germline V gene has CDR1 SGHVS and CDR2 FQNEAQ. Trimming left V 4 bases short and J 8 bases short, with 14 bases between. The CDR3 loop spans 13 amino acids. The CDR3 loop reads CASSYLNGDEAFF. Here the CDR3 DNA reads TGTGCCAGCAGCTACCTAAATGGGGACGAAGCTTTCTTT.

Sample share makes this clonotype medium-sized. This chain uses TRBV5-6 with TRBJ2-4, with D tentatively TRBD2 (5 bases). Germline lookup yields CDR1 SGHDT and CDR2 YYEEEE. CDR3 length: 15 amino acids. Trimming removed 2 bases from V and 4 bases from J, with 13 bases in between. Written as DNA, the CDR3 is TGTGCCAGCAGCTTAGGAGGAGGTGGGAAAAACATTCAGTACTTC. It codes for CASSLGGGGKNIQYF. Using reference TRBV5-6 and TRBJ2-4 for the parts outside the CDR3, the full variable domain is DAGVTQSPTHLIKTRGQQVTLRCSPKSGHDTVSWYQQALGQGPQFIFQYYEEEERQRGNFPDRFSGHQFPNYSSELNVNALLLGDSALYLCASSLGGGGKNIQYFGAGTRLSVL.

In its sample, this clonotype ranks as medium-sized (0.01 to 0.1%). The CDR3 nucleotides are TGTGCCAGCGTAGGAATAGCCAAAAACATTCAGTACTTC. This gives the protein CASVGIAKNIQYF. The J gene is TRBJ2-4, the V gene TRBV6-2 or TRBV6-3; D is undetermined. The CDR3 sequence is 13 residues long. CDR1 and CDR2 from the germline V gene are MNHEY and SVGEGT. Between the trimmed V and J ends, which lost 8 bases and 0 bases, there was a span of 8 bases.

This clonotype is medium-sized in the sample. The rearrangement joins TRBV19 to TRBJ2-1; TRBD2 matches 12 bases. Germline V CDR1 and CDR2: LNHDA, SQIVND (reference sequence). V was clipped by 5 bases and J by 9 bases; unmatched bases: 8. The CDR3 sequence is 15 residues long. The DNA for the CDR3 is TGTGCCAGTAGTCAGACTAGCGGGAGTCATCCTGAGCAGTTCTTC. Protein sequence: CASSQTSGSHPEQFF.

V gene TRBV19 combines with J gene TRBJ2-2; 7 nucleotides agree with TRBD1. The CDR3 runs 14 residues. V gave up 9 bases and J gave up 3 bases; unmatched junction bases: 7. In germline, CDR1 is LNHDA, CDR2 SQIVND (reference sequence). The DNA for the CDR3 is TGTGCCAGCACTGAGGGGGCATACACCGGGGAGCTGTTTTTT. This translates into CASTEGAYTGELFF.

This clonotype qualifies as medium-sized. The chain combines TRBV2 with TRBJ1-5; D unresolved. Germline V gene lookup returns CDR1 SNHLY and CDR2 FYNNEI. CDR3 length: 15 amino acids. Trimming cost V 1 base and J 1 base, with 8 bases left between them. CDR3: CASSEDGLSNQPQHF. The CDR3 region has the DNA TGTGCCAGCAGTGAAGACGGGTTGAGCAATCAGCCCCAGCATTTT.

CDR3 in DNA: TGTGCCATCAGTGAGTCCGGGACAGGGATAGCCAAAAACATTCAGTACTTC. Encoded protein: CAISESGTGIAKNIQYF. J is TRBJ2-4 and V is TRBV10-3; TRBD1 matches at 9 bases. The CDR3 loop spans 17 amino acids. CDR1 is ENHRY and CDR2 is SYGVKD in the germline V gene. Trimming removed 0 bases from V and 0 bases from J; junction bases left unmatched: 3.

Only a few counts were recorded for this clonotype. The genes are TRBV29-1 and TRBJ2-3; D not certain. Germline CDR1 SQVTM, CDR2 ANQGSEA. The CDR3 covers 14 residues. Trimming took 2 bases from V and 2 from J, leaving 11 bases between them. Here the CDR3 reads CSVESSGYTDTQYF. As DNA, the CDR3 is TGCAGCGTTGAATCGTCTGGGTACACAGATACGCAGTATTTT.

This clonotype ranks as medium-sized (0.01 to 0.1%). This rearrangement joins TRBV29-1 to TRBJ2-7, with D unclear. Germline assignment: CDR1 SQVTM and CDR2 ANQGSEA. This CDR3 contains 11 residues. V lost 7 bases and J 0 bases, leaving 7 bases between the germline ends. CDR3 loop: CSGPNSYEQYF. CDR3 bases: TGCAGCGGGCCGAACTCCTACGAGCAGTACTTC.

This clonotype is classed as medium-sized. This rearrangement joins TRBV28 to TRBJ2-1; 10 nucleotides line up with TRBD2. With V trimmed by 6 bases and J by 3 bases, 8 bases remained unmatched. The length of the CDR3 is 16 residues. Germline loops: CDR1 MDHEN, CDR2 SYDVKM. CDR3 sequence: CASSPALAGVYNEQFF. The CDR3 nucleotides are TGTGCCAGCAGCCCAGCCCTAGCGGGAGTCTACAATGAGCAGTTCTTC.

The V and J genes are TRBV5-4 and TRBJ2-5; D might be TRBD2 (6 bases). The germline V gene has CDR1 SGHNT and CDR2 YYREEE (reference sequence). The CDR3 consists of 13 residues. Trimming left V 4 bases short and J 2 bases short, with 9 bases between. DNA of the CDR3: TGTGCCAGCAGCAACGGAGGGCAAGAGACCCAGTACTTC. Its protein product is CASSNGGQETQYF.

This clonotype is judged medium-sized. The chain couples TRBV5-6 to TRBJ1-6, with a possible D match to TRBD1 (5 bases). With 4 bases removed from V and 7 bases from J, the gap between germline ends came to 15 bases. The V gene's germline CDR1 is SGHDT and CDR2 YYEEEE. This CDR3 spans 15 amino acids. The CDR3 nucleotides are TGTGCCAGCAGCCCCCCGGGGGTTCGGAATTCACCCCTCCACTTT. Translating it yields CASSPPGVRNSPLHF.

Many counts were recorded for this clonotype. The junction shows a germline mismatch at one end, possibly a read error. The V and J genes are TRBV5-1 and TRBJ1-1, with D perhaps TRBD1 (6 bases). The CDR3 has 14 amino acids. Germline assignment: CDR1 SGHRS and CDR2 YFSETQ. The CDR3 coding sequence is TGCGCCAGCAGATTGGGGGCGGCCCCCGCTGAAGCTTTCTTT. It specifies CASRLGAAPAEAFF.

In its sample, this clonotype is large. The chain carries TRBV11-2 and TRBJ2-7; D gene uncertain. Germline CDR1 SGHAT, CDR2 FQNNGV. V was clipped by 0 bases and J by 4 bases, with 19 bases between them. There are 17 residues in the CDR3. This CDR3 reads CASSLESSVARPYEQYF. In DNA form, the CDR3 reads TGTGCCAGCAGCTTAGAGTCCTCAGTGGCCCGACCTTACGAGCAGTACTTC. Using reference TRBV11-2 and TRBJ2-7 for the parts outside the CDR3, the full variable domain is EAGVAQSPRYKIIEKRQSVAFWCNPISGHATLYWYQQILGQGPKLLIQFQNNGVVDDSQLPKDRFSAERLKGVDSTLKIQPAKLEDSAVYLCASSLESSVARPYEQYFGPGTRLTVT.

The table lists this clonotype with many counts. The gene calls are TRBV5-1 and TRBJ2-1; TRBD2 aligns across 8 bases. Unmatched junction bases numbered 10, after V lost 8 bases and J lost 9 bases. In germline, CDR1 is SGHRS, CDR2 YFSETQ. This CDR3 is built from 13 residues. In DNA form, the CDR3 reads TGCGCCAGTCAAACGGGACTAGTGCCTGAGCAGTTCTTC. Protein sequence: CASQTGLVPEQFF. Supplemented by reference TRBV5-1 and TRBJ2-1, the full variable domain reads KAGVTQTPRYLIKTRGQQVTLSCSPISGHRSVSWYQQTPGQGLQFLFEYFSETQRNKGNFPGRFSGRQFSNSRSEMNVSTLELGDSALYLCASQTGLVPEQFFGPGTRLTVL.

The sample holds a few counts of this clonotype. V and J are TRBV20-1 and TRBJ2-2, with D perhaps TRBD1 or TRBD2 (5 bases each). Germline lookup yields CDR1 DFQATT and CDR2 SNEGSKA (reference sequence). Trimming pared 0 bases from V and 3 bases from J, leaving 11 bases between. The CDR3 totals 15 residues. CDR3 protein: CSARDGTRDTGELFF. CDR3 nucleotides: TGCAGTGCTAGAGATGGGACCAGGGACACCGGGGAGCTGTTTTTT.

This clonotype was found once. This sequence joins TRBV7-2 and TRBJ2-3, with D hard to call. The V end lost 5 bases, the J end lost 5 bases, and 17 bases lay between the germline ends. CDR1 SGHTA and CDR2 FQGNSA come from the germline V gene. The length of the CDR3 is 15 residues. The CDR3 coding sequence is TGTGCCAGCAGCCGCGCCGCCGTGGAGAAAGATACGCAGTATTTT. The encoded protein is CASSRAAVEKDTQYF.

V usage is TRBV6-2 or TRBV6-3 and J usage is TRBJ2-5; 10 bases are a match to TRBD2. Germline CDR1 is MNHEY and CDR2 is SVGEGT. Trimming removed 0 bases from V and 3 bases from J; junction bases left unmatched: 4. CDR3 length: 16 amino acids. This chain's CDR3 is CASSYSLAGAEETQYF. The CDR3 region has the DNA TGTGCCAGCAGTTACTCGCTAGCGGGGGCCGAAGAGACCCAGTACTTC.

The CDR3 sequence is CASSPTGKIKGYTF. The CDR3 bases are TGTGCCAGCAGCCCTACAGGGAAGATTAAAGGCTACACCTTC. This chain connects TRBV27 to TRBJ1-2, with TRBD1 as a possible D gene (6 bases). Germline V gene lookup returns CDR1 MNHEY and CDR2 SMNVEV (reference sequence). The CDR3 contains 14 residues. V shed 6 bases and J shed 8 bases, with 19 bases lying between them.

V and J are TRBV27 and TRBJ2-7, with D hard to call. V was cut by 7 bases and J by 2 bases, with 21 bases left in between. This CDR3 has 16 amino acids. The germline V gene encodes CDR1 MNHEY and CDR2 SMNVEV (reference sequence). CDR3 DNA: TGTGCCAGCACCCCATCTGTAGGGTACCTCACCTACGAGCAGTACTTC. Encoded protein: CASTPSVGYLTYEQYF.

This clonotype is classed as medium-sized. The chain has TRBV11-2 and TRBJ1-1; no reliable D call. The CDR3 is made up of 11 amino acids. The germline V gene has CDR1 SGHAT and CDR2 FQNNGV. The germline V and J ends were trimmed by 5 bases and 9 bases, with 10 bases remaining between them. The CDR3 DNA follows: TGTGCCAGCAGCGGAATCCTAAAAGCTTTCTTT. This translates into CASSGILKAFF.

This rearrangement joins TRBV7-9 to TRBJ2-1; tentatively, D is TRBD1 or TRBD2 (5 bases each). V lost 1 base and J 3 bases, leaving 13 bases between the germline ends. This CDR3 is 16 amino acids long. Germline CDR1 is SEHNR and CDR2 is FQNEAQ (reference sequence). The CDR3 coding sequence is TGTGCCAGCAGCTTAGAAGGGACGGCATTCTACAATGAGCAGTTCTTC. This encodes CASSLEGTAFYNEQFF.

The CDR3: CASSSGLASYEQYF. The CDR3, as DNA: TGTGCCAGCAGTTCCGGACTGGCTTCCTACGAGCAGTACTTC. This sequence joins TRBV28 and TRBJ2-7; TRBD2 is a possible D gene (5 bases). With 4 bases removed from V and 1 base from J, the gap between germline ends came to 11 bases. CDR1 and CDR2 (germline): MDHEN, SYDVKM. The CDR3 runs to 14 residues.

By frequency in the sample, this clonotype is medium-sized. The conserved closing phenylalanine or tryptophan is absent in this CDR3, likely reflecting a read error. Because the CDR3's place on the DNA is in doubt, the DNA is left out and the CDR3 is given as listed by TCRdb. The chain is built from TRBV20-1 and TRBJ2-7; the table calls TRBD2, which could not be checked here. Germline CDR1 reads DFQATT; CDR2 reads SNEGSKA (reference sequence). Termini included, the CDR3 measures 13 amino acids. The CDR3 reads CSARDGTSGRATA.

This clonotype is categorized as medium-sized (0.01 to 0.1%). This chain uses TRBV7-8 with TRBJ1-1, with 7 bases fitting TRBD1. CDR1 SGHVS and CDR2 FQNEAQ come from the germline V gene. V lost 5 bases, J lost 8 bases, and 5 bases stayed unmatched. The CDR3 totals 12 residues. This CDR3 is CASSLGGLEAFF. The CDR3 DNA reads as TGTGCCAGCAGCCTAGGGGGCCTCGAAGCTTTCTTT.